This TCR beta chain was sequenced in a study of T cell changes during pregnancy in multiple sclerosis. CDR1 and CDR2 (germline): SNHLY, FYNNEI. V shed 2 bases and J shed 7 bases, with 12 bases lying between them. The CDR3 runs to 14 residues. Assay used: immunoSEQ multiplex PCR; TCRdb lists only in-frame clones, some missing. The data show 39,000 or so clones, about nine tenths seen once. The material sequenced was CD8+ T cells from peripheral blood mononuclear cells, taken before pregnancy. The chain joins TRBV2 to TRBJ2-1; D is ambiguous. The clonotype comes from a female donor with multiple sclerosis, enrolled in a pregnancy study. The chain's CDR3 is CASSERLVGNEQFF. CDR3 bases: TGTGCCAGCAGTGAACGTCTAGTCGGGAATGAGCAGTTCTTC.